Shown below are 21 T cell receptor beta chains from a single sample sequenced in a study of beta chain features in type 1 diabetes. No antigen is known for these receptors. Overall study results and limits: TCRB CDR3s from Type 1 diabetes patients were moderately but significantly shorter in all four CD4+ subsets.

Expressed TCRB transcripts were sequenced because the entire RNA isolate underwent reverse transcription. Profiled with immunoSEQ multiplex PCR; TCRdb holds only in-frame clones, not every one. This repertoire shows over 300,000 clones, approximately 9.9% found once; its top ten account for about 1%. The sequenced material came from central memory CD4+ T cells from blood. The source of these receptors is a man under 40 with type 1 diabetes.

This clone turned up a few times. The gene calls are TRBV4-3 and TRBJ2-7; TRBD1 matches at 8 bases. Germline loops: CDR1 LGHNA, CDR2 YSLEER. The ends lost 0 bases at V and 3 bases at J; junction bases unmatched: 7. CDR3 length equals 16 residues. CDR3 protein: CASSQDTGGSSYEQYF. The CDR3 DNA reads as TGCGCCAGCAGCCAAGACACAGGGGGAAGTAGCTACGAGCAGTACTTC.

The chain combines TRBV30 with TRBJ2-2, with D hard to call. Germline lookup yields CDR1 GTSNPN and CDR2 SVGIG (reference sequence). The CDR3 is 13 residues long. V lost 0 bases to trimming and J lost 4 bases, with 6 bases between them. The CDR3 reads CAWSVDGTGELFF. CDR3 DNA sequence: TGTGCCTGGAGTGTAGATGGCACCGGGGAGCTGTTTTTT.

This clone occurred a few times. The chain combines TRBV9 with TRBJ2-3, with 9 nucleotides matching TRBD2. The ends lost 0 bases at V and 6 bases at J; junction bases unmatched: 11. The length of the CDR3 is 17 residues. Germline CDR1 and CDR2: SGDLS and YYNGEE. CDR3 in DNA: TGTGCCAGCAGCGTAGAGCTAGCGGGGCGGCCCGAGGATACGCAGTATTTT. Translated: CASSVELAGRPEDTQYF. Drawing the rest from reference TRBV9 and TRBJ2-3, the complete variable domain is DSGVTQTPKHLITATGQRVTLRCSPRSGDLSVYWYQQSLDQGLQFLIQYYNGEERAKGNILERFSAQQFPDLHSELNLSSLELGDSALYFCASSVELAGRPEDTQYFGPGTRLTVL.

This clone was counted only a few times. This CDR3 is also generated by other DNA sequences in the sample. The V gene is TRBV7-2, the J gene TRBJ1-1, with D uncertain. The V gene's germline CDR1 is SGHTA and CDR2 FQGNSA. The CDR3 is made up of 14 amino acids. Trimming left V 3 bases short and J 1 base short, with 9 bases between. In DNA form, the CDR3 reads TGTGCCAGCAGCTTTAGCGGTGGGAACACTGAAGCTTTCTTT. It encodes CASSFSGGNTEAFF. Combining the CDR3 with reference TRBV7-2 and TRBJ1-1 gives the whole variable domain GAGVSQSPSNKVTEKGKDVELRCDPISGHTALYWYRQSLGQGLEFLIYFQGNSAPDKSGLPSDRFSAERTGGSVSTLTIQRTQQEDSAVYLCASSFSGGNTEAFFGQGTRLTVV.

This clone was counted a few times. The genes are TRBV5-4 and TRBJ2-2; 8 positions agree with TRBD1. Germline V gene data show CDR1 as SGHNT and CDR2 as YYREEE (reference sequence). With 2 bases clipped from V and 6 bases from J, the junction kept 3 bases outside the gene matches. This CDR3 contains 14 residues. CDR3 DNA: TGTGCCAGCAGCTTTGGGGACAGGTCCGGGGAGCTGTTTTTT. Translation gives CASSFGDRSGELFF.

In this sample, this clone turned up many times. The V gene is TRBV5-4, the J gene TRBJ1-2; no clear D. V gave up 0 bases and J gave up 5 bases, with 8 bases separating them. The CDR3 has 13 amino acids. The germline V gene has CDR1 SGHNT and CDR2 YYREEE (reference sequence). CDR3 DNA: TGTGCCAGCAGCTTGGGGACCGCGTATGGCTACACCTTC. The encoded protein is CASSLGTAYGYTF.

The chain joins TRBV30 to TRBJ2-3, with D perhaps given as TRBD1 or TRBD2 (6 bases each). Germline CDR1 and CDR2: GTSNPN and SVGIG (reference sequence). V lost 8 bases and J 0 bases, leaving 15 bases between the germline ends. This CDR3 spans 14 amino acids. The CDR3 coding sequence is TGTGCCGGAGGGGGAGGCGGGAGCACAGATACGCAGTATTTT. This encodes CAGGGGGSTDTQYF.

This chain links TRBV5-1 with TRBJ2-7; D may correspond to TRBD1 or TRBD2 (5 bases each). The germline CDR1 and CDR2 sequences are SGHRS and YFSETQ. The V end was cut by 0 bases, the J end by 3 bases, with 10 bases between. The CDR3 length is 14 residues. CDR3: CASSLAGTDYEQYF. CDR3 in DNA: TGCGCCAGCAGCTTGGCCGGGACGGACTACGAGCAGTACTTC. The full variable domain, its missing parts supplied by reference TRBV5-1 and TRBJ2-7, is KAGVTQTPRYLIKTRGQQVTLSCSPISGHRSVSWYQQTPGQGLQFLFEYFSETQRNKGNFPGRFSGRQFSNSRSEMNVSTLELGDSALYLCASSLAGTDYEQYFGPGTRLTVT.

The genes are TRBV11-2 and TRBJ2-3; 9 bases are shared with TRBD2. Trimming at V came to 5 bases and at J to 6 bases, leaving 9 bases not matched to a gene. Germline V gene lookup returns CDR1 SGHAT and CDR2 FQNNGV. The CDR3 consists of 15 residues. The CDR3 nucleotides are TGTGCCAGCAGCCGGAGCGGGGGGCCAGGGGATACGCAGTATTTT. Translating it yields CASSRSGGPGDTQYF.

The genes are TRBV6-6 and TRBJ2-1; tentatively, D is TRBD1 or TRBD2 (5 bases each). Germline lookup yields CDR1 MNHNY and CDR2 SVGAGI (reference sequence). The CDR3 extends over 11 amino acids. The ends were cut back, 6 bases at V and 9 bases at J, with 9 bases in the middle. In nucleotides, the CDR3 is TGTGCCAGCAGAGCTGGGGGTGAGCAGTTCTTC. Its translation: CASRAGGEQFF.

This clone was observed a handful of times. The rearrangement uses TRBV27 and TRBJ2-3; 9 positions match TRBD2. This CDR3 comprises 16 residues. Losses at the gene ends were 3 bases for V and 1 base for J; bases not matched to a gene: 5. CDR1 and CDR2 (germline): MNHEY, SMNVEV (reference sequence). The CDR3 coding sequence is TGTGCCAGCAGTTTCTTCATAGCGGGGGGCACAGATACGCAGTATTTT. Its translation: CASSFFIAGGTDTQYF.

The chain is built from TRBV5-1 and TRBJ1-1; no reliable D call. The V end lost 4 bases, the J end lost 2 bases, and 12 bases lay between the germline ends. Germline CDR1 reads SGHRS; CDR2 reads YFSETQ. The CDR3 contains 14 residues. The CDR3 nucleotides are TGCGCCAGCAGCAGCGGGGAATTCAACACTGAAGCTTTCTTT. Protein sequence: CASSSGEFNTEAFF.

This clone was picked up a small number of times. The chain joins TRBV21-1 to TRBJ1-6; TRBD1 is the table's D call, not checked against the DNA. TRBV21-1 is annotated as a pseudogene. The CDR3 contains 13 residues. Written as DNA, the CDR3 is TGTGCCACCACGCGAAGGGGCAATTCACCCCTCCACTTT. Amino acids: CATTRRGNSPLHF.

V usage is TRBV30 and J usage is TRBJ1-4, with 7 bases that match TRBD1. J was trimmed by 5 bases and V by 3 bases; bases with no gene match: 3. CDR1 is GTSNPN, CDR2 SVGIG, per germline (reference sequence). The CDR3 loop spans 13 amino acids. The CDR3 protein is CAWRRDRNEKLFF. The CDR3 DNA is TGTGCCTGGAGGAGGGACAGAAATGAAAAACTGTTTTTT.

This clone was seen only once. This chain connects TRBV29-1 to TRBJ2-7, with a tentative D call TRBD1 (5 bases). This CDR3 is built from 13 residues. The V gene's germline CDR1 is SQVTM and CDR2 ANQGSEA. Trimming cost V 7 bases and J 4 bases, with 17 bases left between them. The CDR3 nucleotides read TGCAGCGGTGCCAGGGCAGGTGGATACGAGCAGTACTTC. This gives the protein CSGARAGGYEQYF.

This clone occurred a few times. J is TRBJ2-7 and V is TRBV7-9; 8 positions agree with TRBD1. The CDR3 runs 16 residues. Germline loops: CDR1 SEHNR, CDR2 FQNEAQ (reference sequence). The V gene end was trimmed by 6 bases and the J gene end by 6 bases; junction bases not matched to a gene: 16. The CDR3 DNA sequence: TGTGCCAGCAGTCCAGATTCCTCCGGGGACAGGAGCGAGCAGTACTTC. It yields the protein CASSPDSSGDRSEQYF.

This clone was picked up a small number of times. The V and J genes are TRBV7-9 and TRBJ2-3, with a possible D match to TRBD1 (6 bases). V was trimmed by 5 bases and J by 0 bases, leaving 15 bases between them. The CDR3 totals 16 residues. Germline CDR1 is SEHNR and CDR2 is FQNEAQ (reference sequence). CDR3 residues: CASSEFSGVSTDTQYF. The DNA for the CDR3 is TGTGCCAGCAGCGAATTTTCAGGGGTTAGCACAGATACGCAGTATTTT.

This clone was observed a single time. The chain carries TRBV6-1 and TRBJ1-1; D is possibly TRBD1 (5 bases). The CDR3 length is 13 residues. Deletions cut 6 bases from V and 3 bases from J, with 11 bases between. CDR1 is MNHNS, CDR2 SASEGT, per germline. CDR3 DNA sequence: TGTGCCAGCAGGCCAATACAGGACACTGAAGCTTTCTTT. The encoded protein is CASRPIQDTEAFF.

This clone was detected a few times. The genes are TRBV6-6 and TRBJ2-7; D is perhaps TRBD2 (5 bases). Germline-derived CDR1 and CDR2 are MNHNY and SVGAGI (reference sequence). CDR3 length: 16 amino acids. V lost 0 bases and J 2 bases, leaving 14 bases between the germline ends. The CDR3 nucleotides read TGTGCCAGCAGTTACTCGATGCCAGGACTCACCTACGAGCAGTACTTC. It specifies CASSYSMPGLTYEQYF.

This chain's CDR3 is CASTGQSHTEAFF. CDR3 nucleotide sequence: TGTGCCAGCACGGGACAGTCGCACACTGAAGCTTTCTTT. The rearrangement joins TRBV2 to TRBJ1-1; 7 bases are shared with TRBD1. The J segment lost 3 bases and the V segment lost 7 bases, leaving 5 bases of the junction unmatched. This CDR3 has 13 residues. The germline V gene encodes CDR1 SNHLY and CDR2 FYNNEI.

The CDR3 nucleotides read TGTGCCAGCAGCGCGGGACAGAACAATCAGCCCCAGCATTTT. This gives the protein CASSAGQNNQPQHF. This chain links TRBV5-6 with TRBJ1-5; 7 bases agree with TRBD1. This CDR3 has 14 amino acids. Germline V CDR1 and CDR2: SGHDT, YYEEEE. V lost 4 bases and J lost 3; bases outside the gene matches: 4. The full variable domain, completed using reference TRBV5-6 and TRBJ1-5, is DAGVTQSPTHLIKTRGQQVTLRCSPKSGHDTVSWYQQALGQGPQFIFQYYEEEERQRGNFPDRFSGHQFPNYSSELNVNALLLGDSALYLCASSAGQNNQPQHFGDGTRLSIL.